Presented here are 8 T cell receptor beta chains from one specimen sequenced in a study of persistence of HIV-infected CD4 T cells. The libraries were made with immunoSEQ version 4 in survey mode. The data were produced by immunoSEQ multiplex PCR, yet TCRdb's version contains in-frame clones alone and is incomplete. The sample records some 30,000 clones, roughly 71% being singletons. Cells were stimulated with overlapping HIV-1 Gag 15-mer peptides. CD4+ T cells upregulating both CD40 ligand and CD69 were sorted as responding cells. These TCRs are of unknown antigen specificity. Sequenced material: CD4+ T cells sorted from PBMCs after approximately 18-hour stimulation, taken from a patient who received antiretroviral therapy. These receptor sequences come from an adult man with HIV who was CMV-seropositive.

This clone was seen just once. The CDR3: CASSIGGDATGELFF. The CDR3 DNA reads TGTGCCAGTAGTATCGGGGGAGATGCCACCGGGGAGCTGTTTTTT. The chain couples TRBV19 to TRBJ2-2; TRBD2 might be the D (6 bases). The CDR3 has 15 residues. Trimming pared 3 bases from V and 4 bases from J, leaving 12 bases between. Germline CDR1 and CDR2: LNHDA and SQIVND (reference sequence).

The chain is built from TRBV2 and TRBJ2-1; D is unresolved. Trimming took off 5 bases at V and 2 bases at J, with 7 bases between the two ends. CDR1 SNHLY and CDR2 FYNNEI come from the germline V gene. This CDR3 spans 13 amino acids. The chain's CDR3 is CASSIGPYNEQFF. The CDR3 DNA reads TGTGCCAGCAGTATAGGACCCTACAATGAGCAGTTCTTC.

The J gene is TRBJ1-1, the V gene TRBV2; no clear D. CDR1 is SNHLY, CDR2 FYNNEI, per germline. The CDR3 is made up of 14 amino acids. The V end lost 6 bases, the J end lost 4 bases, and 15 bases lay between the germline ends. The CDR3 region has the DNA TGTGCCAGCAGGGGTGGGAAGGGTAGCACTGAAGCTTTCTTT. It specifies CASRGGKGSTEAFF.

The chain recombines TRBV6-5 with TRBJ1-2; D is unclear. V was trimmed by 6 bases and J by 8 bases, leaving 16 bases between them. The V gene's germline CDR1 is MNHEY and CDR2 SVGAGI. The CDR3 runs 13 residues. The DNA for the CDR3 is TGTGCCAGCAGCCACGATGGGCAGCTCGGCTACACCTTC. This codes for CASSHDGQLGYTF.

The chain has TRBV2 and TRBJ2-1; the D gene is possibly TRBD2 (6 bases). The CDR3 loop spans 14 amino acids. Germline V gene sequence: CDR1 SNHLY, CDR2 FYNNEI. Trimming cost V 8 bases and J 4 bases, with 15 bases left between them. DNA of the CDR3: TGTGCCAGCCTCTTGGCGGGGCTATACAATGAGCAGTTCTTC. It translates to CASLLAGLYNEQFF. Supplemented by reference TRBV2 and TRBJ2-1, the full variable domain reads EPEVTQTPSHQVTQMGQEVILRCVPISNHLYFYWYRQILGQKVEFLVSFYNNEISEKSEIFDDQFSVERPDGSNFTLKIRSTKLEDSAMYFCASLLAGLYNEQFFGPGTRLTVL.

V usage is TRBV7-3 and J usage is TRBJ2-2; D may be TRBD1 (6 bases). From germline, CDR1 is SGHTA and CDR2 FQGTGA. The CDR3 has 14 amino acids. The V gene lost 5 bases and the J gene lost 3 bases, with 10 bases spanning the gap. This CDR3 reads CASSLGQHTGELFF. The CDR3 DNA reads as TGTGCCAGCAGCCTTGGACAGCACACCGGGGAGCTGTTTTTT.

The gene calls are TRBV28 and TRBJ2-7, with D possibly being TRBD2 (5 bases). Germline V gene sequence: CDR1 MDHEN, CDR2 SYDVKM. Trimming pared 3 bases from V and 7 bases from J, leaving 13 bases between. The CDR3 length is 13 residues. The CDR3 DNA sequence: TGTGCCAGCAGTTTGCCCCGGACGGGGGAGCAGTACTTC. This gives the protein CASSLPRTGEQYF.

This clone was picked up a small number of times. The chain recombines TRBV6-1 with TRBJ2-6; D is uncertain. Germline-derived CDR1 and CDR2 are MNHNS and SASEGT. The CDR3 length is 16 residues. The V end was cut by 1 base, the J end by 2 bases, with 9 bases between. The CDR3 reads CASSEGPRTGANVLTF. The CDR3 nucleotides are TGTGCCAGCAGTGAAGGTCCAAGGACTGGGGCCAACGTCCTGACTTTC.